This record concerns one T cell receptor beta chain sequence. Its antigen is unknown. This sample is drawn from a study of graft-versus-host responses after intestinal transplantation. Study-level information: Multivisceral, liver-intestinal, or isolated intestinal transplants were given to recipients. For approximately three years after anti-thymocyte globulin induction, all recipients took tacrolimus and steroids. Study-wide findings and caveats: High graft-versus-host to host-versus-graft clonal ratios were found in allografts of patients who had graft-donor T cell macrochimerism. GvH clones surfaced in recipient marrow, some emerging earlier in ileum or blood.

The V gene end was trimmed by 2 bases and the J gene end by 5 bases; junction bases not matched to a gene: 3. The V gene's germline CDR1 is SGDLS and CDR2 YYNGEE. The CDR3 is 15 amino acids. The protocol was immunoSEQ multiplex PCR, while the TCRdb copy is restricted to in-frame clones and leaves out a portion. The data contain 70,000 or so clones, 84% of them singletons. This chain connects TRBV9 to TRBJ1-6; 8 bases align to TRBD1. This sequence originates from a human donor who was the organ donor for an intestinal transplant. Sequenced material: unstimulated CD4+ T cells sorted from spleen or lymph node cells, taken before transplant. The CDR3 is CASSVGQGNNSPLHF. CDR3 DNA: TGTGCCAGCAGCGTCGGACAGGGTAATAATTCACCCCTCCACTTT.